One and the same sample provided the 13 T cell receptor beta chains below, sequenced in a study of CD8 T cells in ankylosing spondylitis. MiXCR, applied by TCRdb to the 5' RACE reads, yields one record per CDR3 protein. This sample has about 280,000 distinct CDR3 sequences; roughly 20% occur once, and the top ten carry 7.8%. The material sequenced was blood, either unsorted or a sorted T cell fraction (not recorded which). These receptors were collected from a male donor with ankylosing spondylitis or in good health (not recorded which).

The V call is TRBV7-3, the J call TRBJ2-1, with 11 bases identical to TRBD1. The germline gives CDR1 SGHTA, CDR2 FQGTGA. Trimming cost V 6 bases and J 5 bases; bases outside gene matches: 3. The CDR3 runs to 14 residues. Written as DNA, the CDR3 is TGTGCCAGCAGATCGGGACAGGGGGACAATGAGCAGTTCTTC. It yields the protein CASRSGQGDNEQFF.

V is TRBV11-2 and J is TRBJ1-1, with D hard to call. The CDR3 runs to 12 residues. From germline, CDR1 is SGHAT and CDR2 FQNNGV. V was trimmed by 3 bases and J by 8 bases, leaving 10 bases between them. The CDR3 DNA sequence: TGTGCCAGCAGCTTCACCCGCAGAGAAGCTTTCTTT. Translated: CASSFTRREAFF. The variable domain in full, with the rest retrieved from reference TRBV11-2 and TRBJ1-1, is EAGVAQSPRYKIIEKRQSVAFWCNPISGHATLYWYQQILGQGPKLLIQFQNNGVVDDSQLPKDRFSAERLKGVDSTLKIQPAKLEDSAVYLCASSFTRREAFFGQGTRLTVV.

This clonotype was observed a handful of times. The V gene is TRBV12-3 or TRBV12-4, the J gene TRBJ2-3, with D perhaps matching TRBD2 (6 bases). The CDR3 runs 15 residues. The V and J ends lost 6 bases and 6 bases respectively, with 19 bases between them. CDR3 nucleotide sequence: TGTGCCAGCAGAGATCGGGACTTCAAGCGGGATACGCAGTATTTT. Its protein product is CASRDRDFKRDTQYF.

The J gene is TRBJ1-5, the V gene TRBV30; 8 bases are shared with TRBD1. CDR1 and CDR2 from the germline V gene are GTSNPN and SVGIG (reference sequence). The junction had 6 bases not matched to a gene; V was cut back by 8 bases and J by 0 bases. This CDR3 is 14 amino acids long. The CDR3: CALQGANSNQPQHF. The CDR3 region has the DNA TGTGCCCTTCAGGGGGCGAATAGCAATCAGCCCCAGCATTTT. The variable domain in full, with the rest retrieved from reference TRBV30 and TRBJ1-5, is SQTIHQWPATLVQPVGSPLSLECTVEGTSNPNLYWYRQAAGRGLQLLFYSVGIGQISSEVPQNLSASRPQDRQFILSSKKLLLSDSGFYLCALQGANSNQPQHFGDGTRLSIL.

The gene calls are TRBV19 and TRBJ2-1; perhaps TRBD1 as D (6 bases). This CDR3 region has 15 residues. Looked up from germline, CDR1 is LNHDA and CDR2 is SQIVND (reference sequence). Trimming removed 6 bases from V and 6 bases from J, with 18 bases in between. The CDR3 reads CASRTGHISPNEQFF. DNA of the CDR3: TGTGCCAGTAGAACAGGGCACATTTCCCCCAATGAGCAGTTCTTC. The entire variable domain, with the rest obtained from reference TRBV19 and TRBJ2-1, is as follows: DGGITQSPKYLFRKEGQNVTLSCEQNLNHDAMYWYRQDPGQGLRLIYYSQIVNDFQKGDIAEGYSVSREKKESFPLTVTSAQKNPTAFYLCASRTGHISPNEQFFGPGTRLTVL.

This CDR3 is CAISESRQGATDTQYF. The CDR3 nucleotides are TGTGCCATCAGTGAGTCTCGCCAGGGGGCCACAGATACGCAGTATTTT. The chain employs TRBV10-3 and TRBJ2-3, with 8 nucleotides matching TRBD1. This CDR3 contains 16 residues. Per germline, CDR1 ENHRY and CDR2 SYGVKD. After removal of 0 bases from V and 2 bases from J, the junction contained 4 bases not matched to a gene.

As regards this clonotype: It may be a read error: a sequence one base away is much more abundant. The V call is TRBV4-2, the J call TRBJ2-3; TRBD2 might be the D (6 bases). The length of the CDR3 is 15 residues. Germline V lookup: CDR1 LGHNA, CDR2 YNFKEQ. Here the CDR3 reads CVSSQTSLSTDTQYF. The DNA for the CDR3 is TGTGTCAGCAGCCAGACTAGTCTGAGCACAGATACGCAGTATTTT.

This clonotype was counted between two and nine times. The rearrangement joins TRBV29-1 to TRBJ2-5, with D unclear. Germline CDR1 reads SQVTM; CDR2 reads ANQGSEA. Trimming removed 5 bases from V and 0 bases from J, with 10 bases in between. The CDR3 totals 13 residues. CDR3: CSVSDWNQETQYF. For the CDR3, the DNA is TGCAGCGTTTCCGACTGGAACCAAGAGACCCAGTACTTC.

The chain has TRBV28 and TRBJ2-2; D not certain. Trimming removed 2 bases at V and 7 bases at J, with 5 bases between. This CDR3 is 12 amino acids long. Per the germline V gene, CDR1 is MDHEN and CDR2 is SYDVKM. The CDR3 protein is CASSLLYGELFF. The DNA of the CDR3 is TGTGCCAGCAGTTTACTATACGGGGAGCTGTTTTTT.

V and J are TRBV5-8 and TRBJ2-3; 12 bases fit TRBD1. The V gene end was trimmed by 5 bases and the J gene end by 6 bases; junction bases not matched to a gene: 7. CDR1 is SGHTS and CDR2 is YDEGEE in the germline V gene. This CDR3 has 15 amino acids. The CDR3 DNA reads TGTGCCAGCAGGCGAGGGACAGGGGGCTTTGATACGCAGTATTTT. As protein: CASRRGTGGFDTQYF. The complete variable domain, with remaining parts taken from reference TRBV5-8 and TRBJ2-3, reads EAGVTQSPTHLIKTRGQQATLRCSPISGHTSVYWYQQALGLGLQFLLWYDEGEERNRGNFPPRFSGRQFPNYSSELNVNALELEDSALYLCASRRGTGGFDTQYFGPGTRLTVL.

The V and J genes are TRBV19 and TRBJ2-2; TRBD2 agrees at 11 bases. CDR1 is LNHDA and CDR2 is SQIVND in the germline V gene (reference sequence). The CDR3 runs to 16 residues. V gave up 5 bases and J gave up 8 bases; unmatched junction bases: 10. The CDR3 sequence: CASSPLAGGGAGELFF. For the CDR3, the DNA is TGTGCCAGTAGTCCCCTAGCGGGGGGTGGAGCTGGGGAGCTGTTTTTT.

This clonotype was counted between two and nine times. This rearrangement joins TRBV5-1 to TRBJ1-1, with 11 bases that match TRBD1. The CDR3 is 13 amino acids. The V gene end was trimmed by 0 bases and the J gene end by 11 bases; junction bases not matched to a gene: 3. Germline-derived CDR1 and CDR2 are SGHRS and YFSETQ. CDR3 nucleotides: TGCGCCAGCAGCTTGGAAGGACAGGGGGCGGCTTTCTTT. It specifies CASSLEGQGAAFF.

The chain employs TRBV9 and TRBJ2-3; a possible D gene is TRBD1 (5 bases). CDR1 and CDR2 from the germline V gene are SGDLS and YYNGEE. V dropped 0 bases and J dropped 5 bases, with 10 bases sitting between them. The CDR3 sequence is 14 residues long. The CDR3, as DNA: TGTGCCAGCAGCGTAGACCAGGGCGGAGATACGCAGTATTTT. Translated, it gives CASSVDQGGDTQYF.